In its sample, the clone carrying this T cell receptor (beta chain) was seen a few times. What it recognizes is unknown. This sample stems from a study of blood T cells in healthy people across ages. Study results and caveats: The recorded TCR beta diversity per million T cells decreased in a roughly linear manner with age.

Trimming took 5 bases from V and 0 from J, leaving 10 bases between them. Germline-derived CDR1 and CDR2 are SGHTA and FQGNSA. The CDR3 covers 14 residues. Through a sample-barcoded 5' primer and a J-beta primer mix, a second PCR was run for about 6 to 11 cycles. TCRdb re-derived calls from the 5' RACE reads in MiXCR, one entry per CDR3 protein. Here the sample spans hundreds of thousands of distinct CDR3 sequences, about 24% being singletons. The extraction recovered at least 5 micrograms of total RNA per sample. The sample was also reused in another study, on T cells of mothers and their children. From that second work: The TCR beta CDR3 read count exceeded 10 million for each mother and was around 3.1 million for each child. Related and unrelated pairs show TCR recombination output that thymic selection shapes similarly.

The clonotype originates from a boy younger than 18 in good health. Sequencing was performed on blood. The rearrangement joins TRBV7-2 to TRBJ1-1; D is unresolved. CDR3 region: CASSVGPMNTEAFF. The CDR3 bases are TGTGCCAGCAGCGTCGGGCCCATGAACACTGAAGCTTTCTTT.